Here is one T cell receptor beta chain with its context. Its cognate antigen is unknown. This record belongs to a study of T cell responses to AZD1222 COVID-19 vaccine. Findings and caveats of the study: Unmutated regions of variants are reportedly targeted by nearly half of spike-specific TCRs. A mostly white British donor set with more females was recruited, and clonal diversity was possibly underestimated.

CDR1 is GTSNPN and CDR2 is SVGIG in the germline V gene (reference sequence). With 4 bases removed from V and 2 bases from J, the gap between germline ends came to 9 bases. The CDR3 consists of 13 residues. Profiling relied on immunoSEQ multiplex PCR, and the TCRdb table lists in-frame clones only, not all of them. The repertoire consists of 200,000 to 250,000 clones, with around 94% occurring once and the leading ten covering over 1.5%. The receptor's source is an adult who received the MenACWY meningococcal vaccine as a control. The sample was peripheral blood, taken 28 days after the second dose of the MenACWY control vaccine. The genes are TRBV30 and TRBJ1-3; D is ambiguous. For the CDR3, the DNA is TGTGCCTGGAACCCTAAGGCTGGAAACACCATATATTTT. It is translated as CAWNPKAGNTIYF.